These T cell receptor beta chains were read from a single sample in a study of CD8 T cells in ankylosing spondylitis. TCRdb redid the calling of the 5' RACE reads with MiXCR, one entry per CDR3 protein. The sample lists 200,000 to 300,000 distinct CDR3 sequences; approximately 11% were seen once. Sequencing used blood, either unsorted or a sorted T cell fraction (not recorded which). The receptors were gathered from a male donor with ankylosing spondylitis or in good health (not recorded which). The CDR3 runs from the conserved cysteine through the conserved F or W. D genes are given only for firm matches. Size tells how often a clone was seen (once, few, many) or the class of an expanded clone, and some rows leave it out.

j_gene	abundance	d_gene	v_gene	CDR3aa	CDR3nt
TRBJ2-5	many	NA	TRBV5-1	CASSAGRKAETQYF	TGCGCCAGCAGCGCGGGACGGAAGGCAGAGACCCAGTACTTC
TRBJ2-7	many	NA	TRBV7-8	CASSLDPGSYEQYF	TGTGCCAGCAGCTTAGACCCCGGTTCCTACGAGCAGTACTTC
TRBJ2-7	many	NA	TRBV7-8	CASSISGQIYEQYF	TGTGCCAGCAGCATATCGGGACAAATTTACGAGCAGTACTTC
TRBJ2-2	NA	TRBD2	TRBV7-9	CASSFLAGVSGELFF	TGTGCCAGCAGCTTCCTAGCGGGAGTATCCGGGGAGCTGTTTTTT
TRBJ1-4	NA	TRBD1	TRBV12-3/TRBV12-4	CASRKTGPGGEKLFF	TGTGCCAGCAGGAAGACAGGGCCCGGGGGCGAAAAACTGTTTTTT
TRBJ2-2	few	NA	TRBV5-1	CASSLVTENTGELFF	TGCGCCAGCAGCTTGGTCACGGAAAACACCGGGGAGCTGTTTTTT
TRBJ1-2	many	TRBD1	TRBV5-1	CASRRTGDDYGYTF	TGCGCCAGCAGACGGACAGGGGATGACTATGGCTACACCTTC
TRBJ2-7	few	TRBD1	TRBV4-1	CASSQSGTGGYEQYF	TGCGCCAGCAGCCAGTCCGGGACAGGGGGGTACGAGCAGTACTTC
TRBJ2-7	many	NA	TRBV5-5	CASSYAGAYEQYF	TGTGCCAGCAGCTACGCGGGTGCCTACGAGCAGTACTTC
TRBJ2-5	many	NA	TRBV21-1	CASSKSPALGGETQYF	TGTGCCAGCAGCAAATCCCCGGCTCTGGGTGGGGAGACCCAGTACTTC
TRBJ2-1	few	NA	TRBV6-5	CASSYGREANEQFF	TGTGCCAGCAGTTACGGGAGAGAGGCCAATGAGCAGTTCTTC
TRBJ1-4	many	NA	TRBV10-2	CASREPGPGGKLFF	TGCGCCAGCAGAGAACCGGGCCCCGGGGGGAAACTGTTTTTT
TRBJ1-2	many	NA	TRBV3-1	CASSQEGRLDGYTF	TGTGCCAGCAGCCAGGAGGGACGGTTGGATGGCTACACCTTC
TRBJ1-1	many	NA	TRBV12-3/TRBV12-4	CASKLGGDTEAFF	TGTGCCAGCAAACTTGGGGGGGACACTGAAGCTTTCTTT
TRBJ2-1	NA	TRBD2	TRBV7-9	CASSLHAGGVKEQFF	TGTGCCAGCAGCTTACACGCGGGAGGGGTGAAGGAGCAGTTCTTC
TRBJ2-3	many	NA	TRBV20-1	CSATYRVSTDTQYF	TGCAGTGCGACATACAGGGTCAGCACAGATACGCAGTATTTT
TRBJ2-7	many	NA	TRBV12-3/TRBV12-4	CASSKQGSSSYEQYF	TGTGCCAGCAGTAAACAGGGCTCCAGCTCCTACGAGCAGTACTTC
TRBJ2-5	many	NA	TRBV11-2	CASSLEWAVRETQYF	TGTGCCAGCAGCTTAGAGTGGGCAGTTAGGGAGACCCAGTACTTC
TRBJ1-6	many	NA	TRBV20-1	CSAETGPDSPLHF	TGCAGTGCTGAAACAGGGCCCGATTCACCCCTCCACTTT
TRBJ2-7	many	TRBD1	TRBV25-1	CASSGQGRLNEQYF	TGTGCCAGCAGTGGACAGGGAAGGTTAAACGAGCAGTACTTC
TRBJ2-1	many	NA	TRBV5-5	CASSSLTTTYNEQFF	TGTGCCAGCAGCTCTCTGACTACAACCTACAATGAGCAGTTCTTC
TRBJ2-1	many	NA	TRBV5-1	CASSFTANNEQFF	TGCGCCAGCAGCTTTACAGCTAACAATGAGCAGTTCTTC